This T cell receptor beta chain was observed in a study of T cells in Graves' hyperthyroidism and ophthalmopathy (dated by TCRdb to 2018 to 2020). With respect to the entire study: Peripheral blood was sampled at the time of initial diagnosis, prior to any treatment. After sampling, hyperthyroidism patients received methimazole starting at 30 mg daily, and ophthalmopathy patients received high-dose intravenous methylprednisolone. The study also compared thyroid tissue and blood T-cell repertoires from more than five Graves' hyperthyroidism patients. The paper describes TCR Vbeta CDR3 sequencing of roughly 130 peripheral blood samples, made up of 43 ophthalmopathy patients, more than 70 hyperthyroidism patients and some 17 progressor patients. An independent validation cohort of around 19 hyperthyroidism patients and approximately 16 patients who later progressed to ophthalmopathy tested prospective prediction of ophthalmopathy. TCR V-J signatures able to tell the groups apart were searched for in a discovery cohort of 90 to 100 patients, of whom 43 had Graves' ophthalmopathy and under 65 had stable Graves' hyperthyroidism. For training and testing, the 100 or so patients in the discovery cohort were randomly divided in a 7:3 ratio.

Moderately to severely active disease, a Clinical Activity Score of at least 3, a NOSPECS grade of at least 4, and a duration under 3 months were present in ophthalmopathy patients. The study excluded patients with uncontrolled infections, other autoimmune diseases, pregnancy or lactation. Diagnoses relied on clinical symptoms, serum thyroxine and TRAb, thyroid ultrasound and orbital computed tomography. Ficoll-Paque density gradient centrifugation was used to isolate PBMCs from approximately 11 ml of fresh peripheral blood. Total RNA was extracted using Trizol reagent, and RNA quality was assessed on an Agilent 2100 Bioanalyzer. The paper as a whole reports these results and caveats: Ophthalmopathy was separated from stable hyperthyroidism by a 13 V-J signature model, with 87.88% sensitivity and roughly 81% specificity obtained in cross-validation and 80%/75% obtained in testing. Sample size was not statistically predetermined, and investigators were not blinded to group allocation. Blood samples also contained most of the expanded thyroid clonotypes (frequency above 0.001), which suggests that blood repertoires may reflect thyroid immune responses. In validation, progression to ophthalmopathy was predicted by the model with nearly 71% sensitivity and 72% to 85% specificity, a median of around 6.5 months before onset.

The TCR beta CDR3 regions were amplified from RNA transcripts. The first round of RT-PCR for the TCR CDR3 was performed with the HTBI primer set and the Qiagen OneStep RT-PCR kit. The libraries were constructed in a second round of multiplex PCR and then size-selected and purified. Libraries were sequenced paired-end with 100 bp reads on an Illumina HiSeq2000. From the authors' description of their analysis: SOAPnuke was used to process the raw data, with reads discarded if the reads contained adapters or uncalled bases, had a mean Phred below 15, or lacked an exact constant-primer or identifier match. High-quality paired reads were merged with COPE v1.2.5, and unique nucleotide sequences were defined as clonotypes. Clonotypes were aligned to IMGT TRBV, TRBD and TRBJ reference segments using MiTCR v1.1. Analysis was restricted to V-J combinations with a frequency above 0.0001, which covered over 98% of repertoires. A TCS score was defined as the ratio of F50 (clonal expansion) to E x V (chaos), with BLOSUM62-based TCRdist applied between CDR3 peptides within each V-J. Welch's t-statistics and random forest reduced 450 to 600 V-J features to some 14, which were used in a naive Bayes classifier (R e1071). TCRdb took the public reads, trimmed them with fastp at Q25, ran MiXCR for clone calling and kept in-frame beta chains. Identical CDR3 protein sequences are pooled into one entry, listed with their most common genes and DNA. The V and J calls here are based on TCRdb, not the publication. This sample comprises roughly 650,000 distinct CDR3 sequences, roughly a sixth of them detected only once. The ten biggest clones cover around 3.5% of the sample.

The CDR3, from cysteine to phenylalanine, totals 13 residues. Only the CDR3 part of the read is kept: 39 bases, read in frame from the first base. A distance of 9 bases separates the germline ends of V and J, which lose 6 bases and 4 bases respectively. CDR1 is given as MNHEY and CDR2 as SMNVEV, both from the germline V gene (reference sequence). The table lists this clonotype with a few counts. The antigen it recognizes is unknown. No per-base quality is available; no much larger clone lies one base away. In this chain, TRBV27 is recombined with TRBJ1-4; the D gene cannot be named for sure. This TCR derives from a woman aged 40 to 50 with Graves' ophthalmopathy. Sequencing was done on a sample of blood. The base sequence is TGTGCCAGCAGGGAGGGCAATAATGAAAAACTGTTTTTT. It translates as CASREGNNEKLFF.